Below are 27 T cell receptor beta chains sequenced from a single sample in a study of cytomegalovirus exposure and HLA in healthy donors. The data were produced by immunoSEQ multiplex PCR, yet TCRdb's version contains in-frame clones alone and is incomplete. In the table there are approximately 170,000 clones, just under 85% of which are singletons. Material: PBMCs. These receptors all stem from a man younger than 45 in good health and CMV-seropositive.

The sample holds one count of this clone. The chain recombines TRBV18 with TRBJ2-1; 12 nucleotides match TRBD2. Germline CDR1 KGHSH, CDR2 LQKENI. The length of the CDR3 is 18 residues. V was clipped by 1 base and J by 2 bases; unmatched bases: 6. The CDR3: CASSPRTSGGSPYNEQFF. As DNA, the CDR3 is TGTGCCAGCTCACCACGAACTAGCGGGGGGTCTCCCTACAATGAGCAGTTCTTC. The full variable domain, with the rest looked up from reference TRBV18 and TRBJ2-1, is NAGVMQNPRHLVRRRGQEARLRCSPMKGHSHVYWYRQLPEEGLKFMVYLQKENIIDESGMPKERFSAEFPKEGPSILRIQQVVRGDSAAYFCASSPRTSGGSPYNEQFFGPGTRLTVL.

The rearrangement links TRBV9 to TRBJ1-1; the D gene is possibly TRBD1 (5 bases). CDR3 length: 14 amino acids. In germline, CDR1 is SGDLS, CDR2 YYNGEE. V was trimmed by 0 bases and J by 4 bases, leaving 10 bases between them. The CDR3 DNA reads TGTGCCAGCAGCGTAGAGGGGTTCGGCACTGAAGCTTTCTTT. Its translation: CASSVEGFGTEAFF. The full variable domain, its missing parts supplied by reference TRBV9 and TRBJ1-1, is DSGVTQTPKHLITATGQRVTLRCSPRSGDLSVYWYQQSLDQGLQFLIQYYNGEERAKGNILERFSAQQFPDLHSELNLSSLELGDSALYFCASSVEGFGTEAFFGQGTRLTVV.

CDR3 sequence reads: CASSTTGANQPQHF. The CDR3 region has the DNA TGTGCCAGCTCTACGACAGGGGCCAATCAGCCCCAGCATTTT. The gene calls are TRBV18 and TRBJ1-5; 8 bases match TRBD1. Germline V CDR1 and CDR2: KGHSH, LQKENI. The V gene end was trimmed by 6 bases and the J gene end by 3 bases; junction bases not matched to a gene: 4. This CDR3 region has 14 residues.

CDR3 amino acids: CASSLLTGDTQYF. CDR3 sequence (DNA): TGTGCCAGCAGCTTGTTGACAGGGGATACGCAGTATTTT. J is TRBJ2-3 and V is TRBV5-4; TRBD1 agrees at 7 bases. Per the germline V gene, CDR1 is SGHNT and CDR2 is YYREEE (reference sequence). This CDR3 spans 13 amino acids. V shed 1 base, J shed 6 bases, and the junction held 2 bases outside the gene matches.

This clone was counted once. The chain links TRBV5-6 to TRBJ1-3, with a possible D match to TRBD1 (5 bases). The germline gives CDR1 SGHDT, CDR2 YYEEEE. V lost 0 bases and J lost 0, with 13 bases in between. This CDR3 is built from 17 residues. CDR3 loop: CASSLVGAQGSGNTIYF. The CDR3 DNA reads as TGTGCCAGCAGCTTGGTTGGAGCGCAGGGCTCTGGAAACACCATATATTTT.

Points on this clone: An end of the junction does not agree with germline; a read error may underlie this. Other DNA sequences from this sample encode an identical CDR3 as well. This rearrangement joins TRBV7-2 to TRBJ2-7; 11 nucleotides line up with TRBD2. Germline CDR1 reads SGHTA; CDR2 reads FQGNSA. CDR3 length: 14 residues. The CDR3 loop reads CASSLAGGAYEQYF. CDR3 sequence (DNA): TGTGCCAGCAGCCTAGCGGGGGGTGCATACGAGCAGTACTTC.

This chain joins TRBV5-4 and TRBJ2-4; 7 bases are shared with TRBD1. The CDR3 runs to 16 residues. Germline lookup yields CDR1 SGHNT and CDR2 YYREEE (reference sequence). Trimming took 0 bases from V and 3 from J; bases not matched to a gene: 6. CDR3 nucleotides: TGTGCCAGCAGCTTGGGAGGGGGCTGGATCAAAAACATTCAGTACTTC. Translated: CASSLGGGWIKNIQYF.

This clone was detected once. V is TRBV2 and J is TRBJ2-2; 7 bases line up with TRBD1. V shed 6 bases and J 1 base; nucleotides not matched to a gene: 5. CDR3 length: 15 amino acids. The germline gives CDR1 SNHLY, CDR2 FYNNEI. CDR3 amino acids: CASSPWTGNTGELFF. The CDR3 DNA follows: TGTGCCAGCAGCCCCTGGACAGGGAACACCGGGGAGCTGTTTTTT.

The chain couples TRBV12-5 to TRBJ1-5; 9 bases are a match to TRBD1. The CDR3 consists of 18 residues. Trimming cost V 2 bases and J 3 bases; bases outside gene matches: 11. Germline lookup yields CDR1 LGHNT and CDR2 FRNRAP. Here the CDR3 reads CASGLPPQGAGDNQPQHF. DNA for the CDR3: TGTGCTAGTGGTTTGCCGCCACAGGGGGCAGGGGACAATCAGCCCCAGCATTTT.

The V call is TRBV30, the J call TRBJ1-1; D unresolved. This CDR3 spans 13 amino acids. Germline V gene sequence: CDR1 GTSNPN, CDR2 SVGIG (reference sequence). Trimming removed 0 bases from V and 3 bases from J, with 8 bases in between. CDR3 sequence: CAWSVLRYTEAFF. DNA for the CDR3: TGTGCCTGGAGTGTACTTCGGTACACTGAAGCTTTCTTT.

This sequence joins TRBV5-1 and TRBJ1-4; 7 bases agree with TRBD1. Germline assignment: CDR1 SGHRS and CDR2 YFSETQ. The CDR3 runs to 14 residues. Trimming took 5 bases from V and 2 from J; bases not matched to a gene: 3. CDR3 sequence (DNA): TGCGCCAGCAGGACAGGGTTCACTAATGAAAAACTGTTTTTT. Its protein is CASRTGFTNEKLFF.

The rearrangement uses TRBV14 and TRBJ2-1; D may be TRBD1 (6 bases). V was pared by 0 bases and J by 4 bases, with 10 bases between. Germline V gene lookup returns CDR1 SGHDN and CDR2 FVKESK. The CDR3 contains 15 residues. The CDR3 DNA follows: TGTGCCAGCAGCCAAGAGCGGACAGTATACAATGAGCAGTTCTTC. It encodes CASSQERTVYNEQFF.

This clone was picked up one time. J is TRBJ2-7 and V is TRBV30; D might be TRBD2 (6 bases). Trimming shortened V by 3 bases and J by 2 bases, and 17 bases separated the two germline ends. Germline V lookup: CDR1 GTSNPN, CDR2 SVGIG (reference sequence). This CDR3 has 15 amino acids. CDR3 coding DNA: TGTGCCTGGAGAGGAGCCGACCGGGGGACCTACGAGCAGTACTTC. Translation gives CAWRGADRGTYEQYF.

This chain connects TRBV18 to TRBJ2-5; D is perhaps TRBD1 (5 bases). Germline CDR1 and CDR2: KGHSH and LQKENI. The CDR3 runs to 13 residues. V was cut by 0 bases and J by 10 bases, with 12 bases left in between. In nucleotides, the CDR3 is TGTGCCAGCTCACCACCAGGGGTTTGGGACCAGTACTTC. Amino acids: CASSPPGVWDQYF. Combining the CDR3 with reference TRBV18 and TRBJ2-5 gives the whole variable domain NAGVMQNPRHLVRRRGQEARLRCSPMKGHSHVYWYRQLPEEGLKFMVYLQKENIIDESGMPKERFSAEFPKEGPSILRIQQVVRGDSAAYFCASSPPGVWDQYFGPGTRLLVL.

As DNA, the CDR3 is TGTGCCAGCAGCCAGACAGGGCAACACACTGAAGCTTTCTTT. Protein sequence: CASSQTGQHTEAFF. This chain joins TRBV7-2 and TRBJ1-1; 7 bases line up with TRBD1. The CDR3 loop spans 14 amino acids. The germline V gene encodes CDR1 SGHTA and CDR2 FQGNSA. V dropped 5 bases and J dropped 3; count of bases not matched to a gene: 6.

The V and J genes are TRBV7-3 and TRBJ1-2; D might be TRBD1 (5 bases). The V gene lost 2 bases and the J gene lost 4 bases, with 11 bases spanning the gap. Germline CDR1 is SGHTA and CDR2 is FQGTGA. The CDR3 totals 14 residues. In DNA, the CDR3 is TGTGCCAGCAGCTTACTTCCAGGGCTCTATGGCTACACCTTC. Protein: CASSLLPGLYGYTF. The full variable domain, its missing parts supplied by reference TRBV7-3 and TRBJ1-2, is GAGVSQTPSNKVTEKGKYVELRCDPISGHTALYWYRQSLGQGPEFLIYFQGTGAADDSGLPNDRFFAVRPEGSVSTLKIQRTERGDSAVYLCASSLLPGLYGYTFGSGTRLTVV.

This CDR3 reads CASSQRLAGFANTGELFF. The CDR3 region has the DNA TGCGCCAGCAGCCAACGACTAGCGGGGTTCGCGAACACCGGGGAGCTGTTTTTT. The rearrangement uses TRBV4-3 and TRBJ2-2; 11 bases match TRBD2. V gave up 2 bases and J gave up 0 bases; unmatched junction bases: 5. This CDR3 comprises 18 residues. CDR1 and CDR2 from the germline V gene are LGHNA and YSLEER.

As DNA, the CDR3 is TGTGCCAGCAGTGAAGAGGCAGGGTCGAGAACTGAAGCTTTCTTT. This codes for CASSEEAGSRTEAFF. The genes are TRBV6-1 and TRBJ1-1; D is possibly TRBD1 (5 bases). The CDR3 loop spans 15 amino acids. With 1 base removed from V and 5 bases from J, the gap between germline ends came to 14 bases. Germline V gives CDR1 MNHNS, CDR2 SASEGT.

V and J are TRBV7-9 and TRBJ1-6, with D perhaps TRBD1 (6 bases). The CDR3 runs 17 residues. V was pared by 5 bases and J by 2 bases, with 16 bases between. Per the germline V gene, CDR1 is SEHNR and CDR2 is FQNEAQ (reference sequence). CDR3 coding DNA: TGTGCCAGCAGCGGGGGGGGCCTCGGCGCCTATAATTCACCCCTCCACTTT. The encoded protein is CASSGGGLGAYNSPLHF.

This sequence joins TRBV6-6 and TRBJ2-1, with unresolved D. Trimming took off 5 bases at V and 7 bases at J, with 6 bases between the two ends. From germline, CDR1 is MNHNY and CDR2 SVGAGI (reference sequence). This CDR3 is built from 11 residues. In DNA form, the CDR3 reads TGTGCCAGCAGTCAACTGAATGAGCAGTTCTTC. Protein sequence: CASSQLNEQFF.

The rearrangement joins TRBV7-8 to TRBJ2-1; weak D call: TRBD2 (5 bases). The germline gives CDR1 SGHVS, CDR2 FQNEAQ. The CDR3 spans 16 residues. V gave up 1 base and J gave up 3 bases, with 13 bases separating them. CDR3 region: CASSLVVGEVYNEQFF. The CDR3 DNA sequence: TGTGCCAGCAGCTTAGTTGTGGGAGAGGTCTACAATGAGCAGTTCTTC.

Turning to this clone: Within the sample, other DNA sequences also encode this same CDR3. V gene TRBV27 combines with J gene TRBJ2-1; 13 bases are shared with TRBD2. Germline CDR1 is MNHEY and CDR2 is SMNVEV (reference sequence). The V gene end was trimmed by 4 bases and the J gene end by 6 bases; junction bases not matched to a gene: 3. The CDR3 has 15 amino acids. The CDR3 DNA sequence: TGTGCCAGCAGTTCACTAGCGGGGGGGCTCAATGAGCAGTTCTTC. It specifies CASSSLAGGLNEQFF.

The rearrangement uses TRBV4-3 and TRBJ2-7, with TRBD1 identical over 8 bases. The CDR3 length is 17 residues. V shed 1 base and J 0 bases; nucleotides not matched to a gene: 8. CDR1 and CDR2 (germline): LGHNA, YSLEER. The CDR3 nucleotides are TGCGCCAGCAGCCAAGGGCCGGACAGGGAAAGCTCCTACGAGCAGTACTTC. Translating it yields CASSQGPDRESSYEQYF.

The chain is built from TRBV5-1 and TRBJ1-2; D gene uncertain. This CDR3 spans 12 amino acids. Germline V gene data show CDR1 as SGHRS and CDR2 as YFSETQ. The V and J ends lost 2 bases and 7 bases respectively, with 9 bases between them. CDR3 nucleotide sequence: TGCGCCAGCAGCTTTAAGGAGGGTGGCTACACCTTC. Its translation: CASSFKEGGYTF. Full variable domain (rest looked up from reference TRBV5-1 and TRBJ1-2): KAGVTQTPRYLIKTRGQQVTLSCSPISGHRSVSWYQQTPGQGLQFLFEYFSETQRNKGNFPGRFSGRQFSNSRSEMNVSTLELGDSALYLCASSFKEGGYTFGSGTRLTVV.

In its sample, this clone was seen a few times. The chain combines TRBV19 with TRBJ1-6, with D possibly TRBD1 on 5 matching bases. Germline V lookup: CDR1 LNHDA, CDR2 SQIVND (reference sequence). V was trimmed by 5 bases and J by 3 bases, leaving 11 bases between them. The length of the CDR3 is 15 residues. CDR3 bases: TGTGCCAGTAGTCCGGGGGACGTCTATAATTCACCCCTCCACTTT. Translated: CASSPGDVYNSPLHF.

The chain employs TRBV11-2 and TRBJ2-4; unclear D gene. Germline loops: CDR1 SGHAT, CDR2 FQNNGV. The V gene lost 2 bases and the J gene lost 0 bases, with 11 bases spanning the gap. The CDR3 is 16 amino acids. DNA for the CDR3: TGTGCCAGCAGCTTATCGCGGAGTGTAGCCAAAAACATTCAGTACTTC. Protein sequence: CASSLSRSVAKNIQYF.

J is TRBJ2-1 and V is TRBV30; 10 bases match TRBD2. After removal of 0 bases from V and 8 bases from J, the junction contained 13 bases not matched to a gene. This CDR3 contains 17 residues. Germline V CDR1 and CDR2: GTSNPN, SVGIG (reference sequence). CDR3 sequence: CAWSVRRGLASTDEQFF. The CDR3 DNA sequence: TGTGCCTGGAGTGTAAGGAGGGGACTAGCGAGCACCGATGAGCAGTTCTTC.